This paragraph covers one T cell receptor (beta chain) sequence. These data belong to a study of post-analysis software for immune sequencing data. Unique molecular identifiers were present in the TCR beta cDNA libraries. TCRdb redid the calling of the PCR reads with MiXCR, one entry per CDR3 protein. This table has around 150,000 distinct CDR3 sequences, 35% to 40% appearing once. The V end lost 1 base, the J end lost 5 bases, and 14 bases lay between the germline ends. This CDR3 region has 14 residues. Per germline, CDR1 DFQATT and CDR2 SNEGSKA (reference sequence). The material sequenced was blood, taken after autologous hematopoietic stem cell transplantation. The clonotype comes from a girl aged 5-17 years with multiple sclerosis. The V gene is TRBV20-1, the J gene TRBJ2-5; D gene unclear. The CDR3 loop is CSARGASFGETQYF. The CDR3 DNA reads as TGCAGTGCTAGAGGGGCTAGTTTCGGGGAGACCCAGTACTTC.